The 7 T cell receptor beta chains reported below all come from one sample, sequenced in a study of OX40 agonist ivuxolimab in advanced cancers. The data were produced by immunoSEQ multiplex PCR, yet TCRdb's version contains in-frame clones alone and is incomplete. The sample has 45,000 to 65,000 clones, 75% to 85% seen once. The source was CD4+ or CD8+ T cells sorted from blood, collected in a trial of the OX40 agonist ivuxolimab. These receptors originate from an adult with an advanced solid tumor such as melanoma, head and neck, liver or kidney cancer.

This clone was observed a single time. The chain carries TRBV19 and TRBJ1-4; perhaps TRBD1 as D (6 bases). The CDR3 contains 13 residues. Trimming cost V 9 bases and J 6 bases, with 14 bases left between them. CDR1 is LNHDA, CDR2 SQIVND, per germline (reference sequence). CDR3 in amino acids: CASTGLDDEKLFF. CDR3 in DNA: TGTGCCAGCACAGGGTTGGACGATGAAAAACTGTTTTTT.

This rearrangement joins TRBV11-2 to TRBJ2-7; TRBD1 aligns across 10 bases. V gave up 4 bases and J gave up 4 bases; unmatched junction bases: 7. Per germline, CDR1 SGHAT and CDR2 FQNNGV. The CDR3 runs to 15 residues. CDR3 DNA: TGTGCCAGCAGCTCCTCCCCGGGACAGGGGTACGAGCAGTACTTC. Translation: CASSSSPGQGYEQYF.

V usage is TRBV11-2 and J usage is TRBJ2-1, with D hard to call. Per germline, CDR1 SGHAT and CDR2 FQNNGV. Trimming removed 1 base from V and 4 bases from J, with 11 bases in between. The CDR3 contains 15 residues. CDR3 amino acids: CASSLGPPPYNEQFF. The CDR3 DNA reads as TGTGCCAGCAGCTTAGGACCTCCCCCGTACAATGAGCAGTTCTTC.

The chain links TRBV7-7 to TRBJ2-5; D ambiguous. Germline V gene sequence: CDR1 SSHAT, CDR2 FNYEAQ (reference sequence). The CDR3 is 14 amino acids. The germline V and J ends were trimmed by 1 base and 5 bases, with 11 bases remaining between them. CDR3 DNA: TGTGCCAGCAGCTTAGAGCCTATCGGGGAGACCCAGTACTTC. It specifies CASSLEPIGETQYF.

CDR3 region: CASSMGTGGREQYF. CDR3 in DNA: TGTGCCAGTAGTATGGGGACAGGGGGCCGAGAGCAGTACTTC. This chain connects TRBV19 to TRBJ2-7; 12 bases match TRBD1. Germline V CDR1 and CDR2: LNHDA, SQIVND (reference sequence). The CDR3 spans 14 residues. V dropped 3 bases and J dropped 7; count of bases not matched to a gene: 4.

The CDR3 DNA reads as TGCAGCGTTGTAAGATTGGGCACCGGGGAGCTGTTTTTT. It encodes CSVVRLGTGELFF. This chain links TRBV29-1 with TRBJ2-2; D is unclear. Germline V gene data show CDR1 as SQVTM and CDR2 as ANQGSEA. Trimming left V 4 bases short and J 4 bases short, with 10 bases between. This CDR3 region has 13 residues.

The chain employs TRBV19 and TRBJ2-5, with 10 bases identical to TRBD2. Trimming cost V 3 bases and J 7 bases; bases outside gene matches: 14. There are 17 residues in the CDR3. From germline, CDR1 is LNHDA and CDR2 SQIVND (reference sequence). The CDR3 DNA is TGTGCCAGTAGTATCGCGGTAGCGGGGGGCCCGAGGGGGACCCAGTACTTC. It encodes CASSIAVAGGPRGTQYF.